Listed here are 26 T cell receptor beta chains from one sample, sequenced in a study of OX40 agonist ivuxolimab in advanced cancers. Receptor libraries were prepared by the immunoSEQ multiplex PCR assay. TCRdb took over this immuneACCESS table, retaining in-frame rearrangements with V and J assigned. Such tables are incomplete; in checked studies, under half of the missing clones stem from an unresolved V gene, and the remainder is unexplained. Counted in this sample were about 17,000 clones; approximately 80% of them appeared once. The top ten constitute 13% of the sample. The sample here was CD4+ or CD8+ T cells sorted from blood, taken in a trial of the OX40 agonist ivuxolimab. The source is an adult with an advanced solid tumor such as melanoma, head and neck, liver or kidney cancer.

The rearrangement links TRBV6-6 to TRBJ1-3, with D tentatively TRBD1 (5 bases). From germline, CDR1 is MNHNY and CDR2 SVGAGI (reference sequence). With 9 bases removed from V and 5 bases from J, the gap between germline ends came to 17 bases. This CDR3 contains 14 residues. The CDR3 nucleotides read TGTGCCAGTTCGGGGGGGGGAAGAAGAAACACCATATATTTT. This encodes CASSGGGRRNTIYF.

In nucleotides, the CDR3 is TGTGCCAGCAGCTCAGAAAGTAGGAGCTCCTACGAGCAGTACTTC. It is translated as CASSSESRSSYEQYF. V and J are TRBV7-3 and TRBJ2-7; D is ambiguous. This CDR3 region has 15 residues. CDR1 is SGHTA and CDR2 is FQGTGA in the germline V gene. Deletions cut 4 bases from V and 0 bases from J, with 13 bases between.

The V call is TRBV28, the J call TRBJ1-3, with D tentatively TRBD1 (5 bases). V shed 11 bases and J shed 0 bases, with 17 bases lying between them. This CDR3 has 15 amino acids. Germline-derived CDR1 and CDR2 are MDHEN and SYDVKM. The CDR3 DNA is TGTGCCTCAAAGAGGTCAGGGAACTCTGGAAACACCATATATTTT. Translation: CASKRSGNSGNTIYF.

The chain joins TRBV16 to TRBJ1-1; D is ambiguous. Germline-derived CDR1 and CDR2 are KGHSY and FQNENV. CDR3 length: 12 amino acids. V lost 2 bases to trimming and J lost 0 bases, with 1 base between them. In DNA, the CDR3 is TGTGCCAGCAGCCAAATGAACACTGAAGCTTTCTTT. This codes for CASSQMNTEAFF. Drawing the rest from reference TRBV16 and TRBJ1-1, the complete variable domain is GEEVAQTPKHLVRGEGQKAKLYCAPIKGHSYVFWYQQVLKNEFKFLISFQNENVFDETGMPKERFSAKCLPNSPCSLEIQATKLEDSAVYFCASSQMNTEAFFGQGTRLTVV.

This chain connects TRBV10-2 to TRBJ1-2, with a weak D call TRBD1 (5 bases). The V gene's germline CDR1 is WSHSY and CDR2 SAAADI. Trimming cost V 4 bases and J 5 bases, with 14 bases left between them. The CDR3 has 14 amino acids. DNA of the CDR3: TGCGCCAGCAGTGGGACCGGGGGAAGTTATGGCTACACCTTC. This sequence encodes CASSGTGGSYGYTF.

This chain connects TRBV28 to TRBJ2-5; the D is unclear. CDR1 is MDHEN and CDR2 is SYDVKM in the germline V gene. The length of the CDR3 is 14 residues. The V and J ends lost 5 bases and 7 bases respectively, with 17 bases between them. CDR3 DNA sequence: TGTGCCAGCAGTACCACGGACCAAAAGCGGACCCAGTACTTC. Translated, it gives CASSTTDQKRTQYF. Full variable domain (rest looked up from reference TRBV28 and TRBJ2-5): DVKVTQSSRYLVKRTGEKVFLECVQDMDHENMFWYRQDPGLGLRLIYFSYDVKMKEKGDIPEGYSVSREKKERFSLILESASTNQTSMYLCASSTTDQKRTQYFGPGTRLLVL.

V usage is TRBV28 and J usage is TRBJ1-1, with 9 positions matching TRBD1. Germline CDR1 and CDR2: MDHEN and SYDVKM. The J segment lost 3 bases and the V segment lost 2 bases, leaving 7 bases of the junction unmatched. This CDR3 comprises 16 residues. CDR3 sequence reads: CASSLLTGGAYTEAFF. As DNA, the CDR3 is TGTGCCAGCAGTTTACTCACAGGGGGCGCGTACACTGAAGCTTTCTTT.

This chain links TRBV5-3 with TRBJ1-6; possibly TRBD1 for D (6 bases). TRBV5-3 is given ORF status, its function remaining uncertain. V shed 0 bases and J shed 0 bases, with 19 bases lying between them. CDR3 length equals 20 residues. CDR3 sequence reads: CARSLVGPTGTDSYNSPLHF. The CDR3 DNA follows: TGTGCCAGAAGCTTGGTGGGGCCCACAGGGACCGACTCCTATAATTCACCCCTCCACTTT.

The V and J genes are TRBV18 and TRBJ2-1; maybe TRBD2 (5 bases). Germline values: CDR1 KGHSH, CDR2 LQKENI. The CDR3 is 14 amino acids. Trimming removed 0 bases from V and 5 bases from J, with 8 bases in between. CDR3 sequence (DNA): TGTGCCAGCTCACCACCACCCGGGAACAATGAGCAGTTCTTC. As protein: CASSPPPGNNEQFF.

This clone appeared a few times. V and J are TRBV18 and TRBJ2-3; possible D gene TRBD2, 5 bases. Germline V CDR1 and CDR2: KGHSH, LQKENI. Trimming removed 4 bases from V and 10 bases from J, with 21 bases in between. The CDR3 spans 15 residues. The CDR3 sequence is CASSHTSEVTRPQYF. The DNA of the CDR3 is TGTGCCAGCTCACACACTAGTGAAGTTACTCGCCCGCAGTATTTT.

Only one count was recorded for this clone. The V gene is TRBV19, the J gene TRBJ2-2, with TRBD2 as a possible D gene (5 bases). V gave up 8 bases and J gave up 8 bases, with 21 bases separating them. From germline, CDR1 is LNHDA and CDR2 SQIVND (reference sequence). CDR3 length: 15 amino acids. CDR3 sequence reads: CASARDHRTLGELFF. DNA for the CDR3: TGTGCCAGTGCCCGGGATCATAGAACCTTGGGGGAGCTGTTTTTT.

This clone is a singleton in its sample. V usage is TRBV6-1 and J usage is TRBJ1-1; 7 bases agree with TRBD1. Germline trimming cut 4 bases from V and 1 base from J; bases unmatched to any gene: 6. The CDR3 covers 15 residues. Germline V CDR1 and CDR2: MNHNS, SASEGT. CDR3 nucleotides: TGTGCCAGCAGTGTTTCAGGGGGGTCGAACACTGAAGCTTTCTTT. The encoded protein is CASSVSGGSNTEAFF.

This clone was observed a handful of times. V is TRBV7-9 and J is TRBJ2-3, with 7 nucleotides matching TRBD2. The germline gives CDR1 SEHNR, CDR2 FQNEAQ (reference sequence). This CDR3 region has 15 residues. Unmatched junction bases numbered 6, after V lost 1 base and J lost 5 bases. As DNA, the CDR3 is TGTGCCAGCAGCTTAGGGCCTAGCGGTTTAGATACGCAGTATTTT. This sequence encodes CASSLGPSGLDTQYF.

This chain links TRBV7-9 with TRBJ2-7; TRBD2 matches 14 bases. The CDR3 runs 19 residues. Trimming at V came to 4 bases and at J to 7 bases, leaving 18 bases not matched to a gene. CDR1 SEHNR and CDR2 FQNEAQ come from the germline V gene (reference sequence). The CDR3 here is CASSSRRDWGLAGVGEQYF. In DNA, the CDR3 is TGTGCCAGCAGCTCGCGGCGGGACTGGGGACTAGCGGGAGTCGGGGAGCAGTACTTC.

V is TRBV5-1 and J is TRBJ1-4; maybe TRBD1 (6 bases). With 5 bases removed from V and 8 bases from J, the gap between germline ends came to 13 bases. Germline V gives CDR1 SGHRS, CDR2 YFSETQ. The CDR3 consists of 13 residues. The CDR3 reads CASRSGVREKLFF. As DNA, the CDR3 is TGCGCCAGCAGGTCAGGGGTGAGGGAAAAACTGTTTTTT.

The CDR3 sequence: CASSPGQGYGYTF. The CDR3 DNA reads as TGTGCCAGCAGCCCCGGACAGGGTTACGGCTACACCTTC. V usage is TRBV11-3 and J usage is TRBJ1-2; 8 bases align to TRBD1. The V and J ends lost 5 bases and 8 bases, in that order; junction bases with no gene match: 7. This CDR3 spans 13 amino acids. In germline, CDR1 is SGHNT, CDR2 YENEEA.

This clone was recorded a few times. The CDR3 DNA reads as TGTGCCAGCGGACAGGGACAGAGTTCACCCCTCCACTTT. Encoded protein: CASGQGQSSPLHF. This chain joins TRBV5-4 and TRBJ1-6; 8 nucleotides align to TRBD1. Unmatched junction bases numbered 6, after V lost 7 bases and J lost 9 bases. The CDR3 contains 13 residues. The germline gives CDR1 SGHNT, CDR2 YYREEE (reference sequence). Based on the CDR3 plus reference TRBV5-4 and TRBJ1-6, the full variable domain is ETGVTQSPTHLIKTRGQQVTLRCSSQSGHNTVSWYQQALGQGPQFIFQYYREEENGRGNFPPRFSGLQFPNYSSELNVNALELDDSALYLCASGQGQSSPLHFGNGTRLTVT.

The CDR3 reads CAWSVSARSYGYTF. The CDR3 region has the DNA TGTGCCTGGAGTGTATCGGCCAGGAGCTATGGCTACACCTTC. The rearrangement uses TRBV30 and TRBJ1-2; D call uncertain. Germline V gene lookup returns CDR1 GTSNPN and CDR2 SVGIG (reference sequence). V was clipped by 0 bases and J by 4 bases, with 12 bases between them. The CDR3 runs to 14 residues.

This clone was recorded a few times. This rearrangement joins TRBV29-1 to TRBJ1-3, with D uncertain. The CDR3 runs 13 residues. Germline lookup yields CDR1 SQVTM and CDR2 ANQGSEA. Deletions cut 5 bases from V and 0 bases from J, with 8 bases between. CDR3 sequence reads: CSVRMNSGNTIYF. The CDR3 bases are TGCAGCGTTCGGATGAACTCTGGAAACACCATATATTTT.

This clone was counted a single time. CDR3 in DNA: TGTGCCAGTAGTCTAGCGGAGGCCTACGAGCAGTACTTC. It encodes CASSLAEAYEQYF. The chain couples TRBV19 to TRBJ2-7; 7 positions agree with TRBD2. The V gene end was trimmed by 5 bases and the J gene end by 2 bases; junction bases not matched to a gene: 3. The CDR3 covers 13 residues. Germline loops: CDR1 LNHDA, CDR2 SQIVND (reference sequence).

This chain connects TRBV11-2 to TRBJ2-1; no reliable D call. CDR3 length: 14 amino acids. CDR1 is SGHAT, CDR2 FQNNGV, per germline. Trimming pared 1 base from V and 6 bases from J, leaving 10 bases between. The CDR3 sequence: CASSLGLRTNEQFF. DNA of the CDR3: TGTGCCAGCAGCTTAGGTTTACGAACCAATGAGCAGTTCTTC.

This clone was seen only once. V usage is TRBV28 and J usage is TRBJ1-1; D is possibly TRBD1 (5 bases). The V end lost 8 bases, the J end lost 0 bases, and 13 bases lay between the germline ends. The CDR3 spans 14 residues. The V gene's germline CDR1 is MDHEN and CDR2 SYDVKM. The CDR3: CASCNRTMNTEAFF. CDR3 coding DNA: TGTGCCAGCTGCAACAGGACCATGAACACTGAAGCTTTCTTT.

The chain is built from TRBV4-1 and TRBJ2-3, with 9 bases that match TRBD1. This CDR3 comprises 15 residues. Germline values: CDR1 MGHRA, CDR2 YSYEKL. V trimming: 3 bases; J trimming: 4 bases; junction bases outside the gene matches: 5. The CDR3 here is CASSQGQGGPDTQYF. In DNA, the CDR3 is TGCGCCAGCAGCCAGGGACAGGGTGGTCCAGATACGCAGTATTTT.

In its sample, this clone was seen once. This rearrangement joins TRBV5-6 to TRBJ2-7; D assignment may be TRBD1 or TRBD2 (5 bases each). Germline CDR1 reads SGHDT; CDR2 reads YYEEEE. The V end was cut by 0 bases, the J end by 0 bases, with 13 bases between. The CDR3 has 16 amino acids. The CDR3 sequence is CASSLGETASSYEQYF. DNA for the CDR3: TGTGCCAGCAGCTTGGGGGAGACAGCGAGCTCCTACGAGCAGTACTTC.

Within the sample, this clone is medium-sized (0.01 to 0.1%). CDR3 residues: CASSVLTGAQTIGGYTF. In DNA form, the CDR3 reads TGTGCCAGCAGCGTACTGACAGGGGCTCAAACCATAGGTGGCTACACCTTC. This chain connects TRBV7-8 to TRBJ1-2, with 8 bases identical to TRBD1. Per germline, CDR1 SGHVS and CDR2 FQNEAQ. Germline trimming cut 5 bases from V and 7 bases from J; bases unmatched to any gene: 18. CDR3 length equals 17 residues.

This sequence joins TRBV15 and TRBJ2-1, with 9 bases that match TRBD2. The CDR3 runs to 15 residues. Losses at the gene ends were 1 base for V and 7 bases for J; bases not matched to a gene: 5. CDR1 and CDR2 (germline): LNHNV, YYDKDF (reference sequence). DNA for the CDR3: TGTGCCACCAGCAGAGCCTCTAGCGGGAATAATGAGCAGTTCTTC. Protein sequence: CATSRASSGNNEQFF.